The next 24 T cell receptor beta chains were all read from a single sample in a study of response to subunit inactivated influenza vaccine. One entry per CDR3 protein, called by TCRdb with MiXCR from the RT-PCR reads. This sample has approximately 290,000 distinct CDR3 sequences, with around 20% found just once. The sequencing here drew on PBMCs from blood, taken approximately 20 months after vaccination. The receptor source for this set is a man aged 50 to 75 who received an inactivated influenza vaccine.

This chain links TRBV10-3 with TRBJ2-5, with D unresolved. The CDR3 has 13 residues. V was cut by 2 bases and J by 5 bases, with 9 bases left in between. Germline values: CDR1 ENHRY, CDR2 SYGVKD. CDR3 protein: CAISEGSRETQYF. In nucleotides, the CDR3 is TGTGCCATCAGTGAGGGCAGCCGGGAGACCCAGTACTTC.

This clonotype was found many times. This chain uses TRBV5-1 with TRBJ1-3; TRBD1 matches 7 bases. Germline V gene sequence: CDR1 SGHRS, CDR2 YFSETQ. CDR3 length: 15 amino acids. V lost 5 bases and J lost 2; bases outside the gene matches: 7. The CDR3: CASSYGTATGNTIYF. The CDR3 bases are TGCGCCAGCAGTTACGGGACAGCCACTGGAAACACCATATATTTT. Drawing the rest from reference TRBV5-1 and TRBJ1-3, the complete variable domain is KAGVTQTPRYLIKTRGQQVTLSCSPISGHRSVSWYQQTPGQGLQFLFEYFSETQRNKGNFPGRFSGRQFSNSRSEMNVSTLELGDSALYLCASSYGTATGNTIYFGEGSWLTVV.

This clonotype was observed at least ten times. The chain employs TRBV12-3 or TRBV12-4 and TRBJ1-5, with D hard to call. V was pared by 6 bases and J by 2 bases, with 11 bases between. The length of the CDR3 is 14 residues. The CDR3, as DNA: TGTGCCAGCAGCGATCAAGGAGGCAATCAGCCCCAGCATTTT. Translation: CASSDQGGNQPQHF.

This clonotype occurred a few times. The chain is built from TRBV4-3 and TRBJ1-2; 8 bases align to TRBD1. This CDR3 region has 18 residues. CDR1 is LGHNA and CDR2 is YSLEER in the germline V gene. V shed 0 bases and J 5 bases; nucleotides not matched to a gene: 14. The CDR3 is CASSQDRNLAGGIYGYTF. The CDR3 DNA is TGCGCCAGCAGCCAAGATAGAAATCTTGCAGGGGGCATTTATGGCTACACCTTC.

This clonotype was counted ten times or more. The rearrangement joins TRBV28 to TRBJ2-3, with D uncertain. Germline loops: CDR1 MDHEN, CDR2 SYDVKM. V was shortened by 8 bases and J by 4 bases, with 7 bases between the two germline ends. The CDR3 has 11 amino acids. This CDR3 reads CASGTSDTQYF. CDR3 DNA sequence: TGTGCCAGCGGCACATCAGATACGCAGTATTTT.

The sample holds a few counts of this clonotype. The gene calls are TRBV29-1 and TRBJ2-5; 8 nucleotides line up with TRBD1. V trimming: 6 bases; J trimming: 1 base; junction bases outside the gene matches: 1. Looked up from germline, CDR1 is SQVTM and CDR2 is ANQGSEA. CDR3 size: 12 residues. CDR3 in DNA: TGCAGCGTCGGACAGGGCCAAGAGACCCAGTACTTC. This codes for CSVGQGQETQYF.

V usage is TRBV28 and J usage is TRBJ1-5; possibly TRBD1 for D (6 bases). This CDR3 contains 16 residues. CDR1 MDHEN and CDR2 SYDVKM come from the germline V gene. The ends were cut back, 4 bases at V and 6 bases at J, with 19 bases in the middle. In DNA form, the CDR3 reads TGTGCCAGCAGTTCAGGGGCGCGGAGTTCAGGTCAGCCCCAGCATTTT. Its translation: CASSSGARSSGQPQHF.

The gene calls are TRBV12-3 or TRBV12-4 and TRBJ1-1, with TRBD1 as a possible D gene (5 bases). The CDR3 is made up of 14 amino acids. The germline V and J ends were trimmed by 5 bases and 4 bases, with 14 bases remaining between them. The CDR3 bases are TGTGCCAGCAGTCTGACAGCCGGGGGCACTGAAGCTTTCTTT. Translating it yields CASSLTAGGTEAFF.

The rearrangement links TRBV6-5 to TRBJ2-1; 13 bases are shared with TRBD2. The germline V gene has CDR1 MNHEY and CDR2 SVGAGI. After removal of 2 bases from V and 5 bases from J, the junction contained 0 bases not matched to a gene. This CDR3 has 15 residues. In nucleotides, the CDR3 is TGTGCCAGCAGTTACGGACTAGCGGGAGACAATGAGCAGTTCTTC. It translates to CASSYGLAGDNEQFF.

This chain connects TRBV13 to TRBJ1-2; weak D call: TRBD1 (5 bases). Germline CDR1 PRHDT, CDR2 FYEKMQ (reference sequence). The CDR3 has 12 amino acids. The V gene lost 7 bases and the J gene lost 8 bases, with 14 bases spanning the gap. The CDR3 protein is CASMAGTRGYTF. CDR3 DNA sequence: TGTGCCAGCATGGCAGGGACCCGGGGCTACACCTTC. The full variable domain, its missing parts supplied by reference TRBV13 and TRBJ1-2, is AAGVIQSPRHLIKEKRETATLKCYPIPRHDTVYWYQQGPGQDPQFLISFYEKMQSDKGSIPDRFSAQQFSDYHSELNMSSLELGDSALYFCASMAGTRGYTFGSGTRLTVV.

The J gene is TRBJ1-1, the V gene TRBV7-9, with D tentatively TRBD1 (5 bases). Trimming cost V 5 bases and J 4 bases, with 11 bases left between them. Germline V gene sequence: CDR1 SEHNR, CDR2 FQNEAQ (reference sequence). The CDR3 is 13 amino acids. The CDR3 coding sequence is TGTGCCAGCAGCCTCGAGGGGTCCACTGAAGCTTTCTTT. Amino acids: CASSLEGSTEAFF.

This clonotype was counted at least ten times. The V gene is TRBV13, the J gene TRBJ2-7; D remains ambiguous. The V gene lost 3 bases and the J gene lost 5 bases, with 8 bases spanning the gap. Germline V gives CDR1 PRHDT, CDR2 FYEKMQ (reference sequence). CDR3 length: 12 residues. CDR3 nucleotides: TGTGCCAGCAGCTTGAAGTATAACGAGCAGTACTTC. The encoded protein is CASSLKYNEQYF.

This chain connects TRBV24-1 to TRBJ2-6, with 8 bases aligning to TRBD1. From germline, CDR1 is KGHDR and CDR2 SFDVKD. With V trimmed by 11 bases and J by 1 base, 9 bases remained unmatched. The CDR3 is made up of 16 amino acids. The CDR3 sequence: CANPGQDLSGANVLTF. In DNA, the CDR3 is TGTGCCAACCCGGGACAGGATCTTTCTGGGGCCAACGTCCTGACTTTC.

This chain links TRBV15 with TRBJ2-1; 10 bases are a match to TRBD2. V lost 0 bases, J lost 4 bases, and 6 bases stayed unmatched. This CDR3 has 17 residues. Germline V lookup: CDR1 LNHNV, CDR2 YYDKDF (reference sequence). CDR3: CATSRDPGTSAYNEQFF. The CDR3, as DNA: TGTGCCACCAGCAGAGATCCCGGGACTAGCGCGTACAATGAGCAGTTCTTC. The full variable domain, rest sourced from reference TRBV15 and TRBJ2-1, is DAMVIQNPRYQVTQFGKPVTLSCSQTLNHNVMYWYQQKSSQAPKLLFHYYDKDFNNEADTPDNFQSRRPNTSFCFLDIRSPGLGDTAMYLCATSRDPGTSAYNEQFFGPGTRLTVL.

In this sample, this clonotype turned up many times. The chain uses TRBV12-3 or TRBV12-4 and TRBJ1-2; possible D gene TRBD1, 5 bases. Trimming removed 6 bases at V and 2 bases at J, with 19 bases between. This CDR3 region has 16 residues. The CDR3 sequence: CASSITRTPNNYGYTF. CDR3 sequence (DNA): TGTGCCAGCAGCATCACCAGGACACCCAACAACTATGGCTACACCTTC.

This clonotype was seen more than once but under ten times. The chain links TRBV6-5 to TRBJ1-2; 9 positions match TRBD1. The germline gives CDR1 MNHEY, CDR2 SVGAGI. With 0 bases clipped from V and 6 bases from J, the junction kept 5 bases outside the gene matches. The CDR3 runs 15 residues. CDR3 bases: TGTGCCAGCAGTTACTCGGGGACAGGGATAAATGGCTACACCTTC. This gives the protein CASSYSGTGINGYTF.

The rearrangement links TRBV20-1 to TRBJ1-1; D not certain. This CDR3 region has 14 residues. CDR1 DFQATT and CDR2 SNEGSKA come from the germline V gene (reference sequence). Trimming took 1 base from V and 2 from J, leaving 11 bases between them. CDR3 sequence (DNA): TGCAGTGCTAGAGGCACCAGCCTTAACACTGAAGCTTTCTTT. Translated: CSARGTSLNTEAFF.

The chain joins TRBV5-1 to TRBJ2-3; 7 nucleotides line up with TRBD1. The ends lost 3 bases at V and 3 bases at J; junction bases unmatched: 4. Germline CDR1 SGHRS, CDR2 YFSETQ. This CDR3 spans 14 amino acids. DNA of the CDR3: TGCGCCAGCAGCTCCGGGACAGATACAGATACGCAGTATTTT. It encodes CASSSGTDTDTQYF.

This chain connects TRBV4-3 to TRBJ2-1, with 11 bases lining up with TRBD2. Germline-derived CDR1 and CDR2 are LGHNA and YSLEER. Trimming at V came to 1 base and at J to 2 bases, leaving 7 bases not matched to a gene. The CDR3 has 18 amino acids. The chain's CDR3 is CASSQASYSGGAYNEQFF. CDR3 coding DNA: TGCGCCAGCAGCCAAGCCAGCTATAGCGGGGGGGCCTACAATGAGCAGTTCTTC.

A few counts support this clonotype. The chain joins TRBV27 to TRBJ2-2, with a weak D call TRBD1 (6 bases). V was cut by 4 bases and J by 8 bases, with 14 bases left in between. Germline CDR1 and CDR2: MNHEY and SMNVEV (reference sequence). The CDR3 totals 14 residues. The CDR3 here is CASSSRTVPGELFF. CDR3 sequence (DNA): TGTGCCAGCAGTTCACGGACAGTCCCAGGGGAGCTGTTTTTT.

In its sample, this clonotype was seen many times. The chain uses TRBV4-3 and TRBJ1-4; D unclear. Per germline, CDR1 LGHNA and CDR2 YSLEER. Trimming pared 4 bases from V and 0 bases from J, leaving 18 bases between. There are 18 residues in the CDR3. CDR3 protein: CASSPRKRGSATNEKLFF. Written as DNA, the CDR3 is TGCGCCAGCAGCCCCAGAAAGAGAGGGAGTGCAACTAATGAAAAACTGTTTTTT.

V usage is TRBV4-2 and J usage is TRBJ1-1; 8 nucleotides match TRBD1. This CDR3 is 15 amino acids long. Losses at the gene ends were 1 base for V and 1 base for J; bases not matched to a gene: 2. Germline CDR1 is LGHNA and CDR2 is YNFKEQ. The CDR3 DNA is TGTGCCAGCAGCCAAGGTGACAGGGGGAACACTGAAGCTTTCTTT. The encoded protein is CASSQGDRGNTEAFF.

The genes are TRBV20-1 and TRBJ1-2; D might be TRBD1 (6 bases). Germline V gene data show CDR1 as DFQATT and CDR2 as SNEGSKA (reference sequence). The germline V and J ends were trimmed by 4 bases and 4 bases, with 10 bases remaining between them. The CDR3 loop spans 12 amino acids. CDR3 amino acids: CSATGGIYGYTF. The CDR3 nucleotides read TGCAGTGCTACCGGGGGCATCTATGGCTACACCTTC.

This chain joins TRBV19 and TRBJ1-1; the match to TRBD1 covers 9 bases. This CDR3 is built from 16 residues. Germline V gives CDR1 LNHDA, CDR2 SQIVND (reference sequence). Losses at the gene ends were 9 bases for V and 0 bases for J; bases not matched to a gene: 11. This chain's CDR3 is CARGFGTGTLNTEAFF. The CDR3 DNA sequence: TGTGCCAGGGGTTTTGGGACAGGGACTTTGAACACTGAAGCTTTCTTT.